These 2 T cell receptor beta chains came from one sample sequenced in a study of shared clonotypes between healthy human individuals. Produced via immunoSEQ multiplex PCR; TCRdb's table is partial and in-frame only. The sample has millions of clones; more than 90% are singletons. The sequencing sample was made of naive CD4+ T cells sorted from blood. Subset indicated: CD45RA+ positively selected. These TCRs come from a man younger than 30 in good health.

Note on this clone: The sample has other DNA sequences that encode this CDR3 too. The rearrangement joins TRBV7-3 to TRBJ2-6, with D hard to call. With 4 bases removed from V and 4 bases from J, the gap between germline ends came to 5 bases. This CDR3 is 13 amino acids long. In germline, CDR1 is SGHTA, CDR2 FQGTGA. The CDR3 coding sequence is TGTGCCAGCAGCTCTTCCGGGGCCAACGTCCTGACTTTC. It encodes CASSSSGANVLTF.

This clone was seen more than once but under ten times. The chain couples TRBV2 to TRBJ2-7; perhaps TRBD1 as D (5 bases). The germline V gene has CDR1 SNHLY and CDR2 FYNNEI. The CDR3 contains 14 residues. The V end was cut by 3 bases, the J end by 2 bases, with 11 bases between. CDR3 protein: CASSDRVNPYEQYF. The CDR3 DNA sequence: TGTGCCAGCAGTGACAGGGTAAACCCCTACGAGCAGTACTTC.